This TCR beta chain is from a study of response to subunit inactivated influenza vaccine. TCRdb reprocessed the RT-PCR reads with MiXCR, giving one entry per CDR3 protein. The sample has around 710,000 distinct CDR3 sequences; approximately 15% are singletons. Trimming stripped 0 bases from V and 3 bases from J, with 13 bases between. CDR1 and CDR2 from the germline V gene are SGHKS and YYEKEE (reference sequence). The CDR3 totals 15 residues. This clonotype was observed a handful of times. Sequenced here: PBMCs from blood, sampled 14 days before vaccination. The chain employs TRBV5-5 and TRBJ2-7; D not certain. The receptor's source is a man in his fifties who received an inactivated influenza vaccine. The CDR3 reads CASSLERYGNYEQYF. DNA for the CDR3: TGTGCCAGCAGCTTGGAGAGATACGGAAACTACGAGCAGTACTTC.